This passage covers 13 T cell receptor beta chains from one sample sequenced in a study of early stage breast cancer tumors. Libraries were prepared by immunoSEQ multiplex PCR; TCRdb keeps only in-frame clonotypes and omits some of them. Here the sample spans under 35,000 clones, approximately 84% being singletons. The sample taken for sequencing was blood. Receptor source: a person aged 50-59 years with breast cancer.

V and J are TRBV21-1 and TRBJ1-5; TRBD1 is the table's D call and was not checked against the DNA. TRBV21-1 is a pseudogene segment. This CDR3 region has 14 residues. The DNA for the CDR3 is TGTGCCAGCAAGGGGATGACAGGTCCTCAGCCCCAGCATTTT. This encodes CASKGMTGPQPQHF.

This sequence joins TRBV7-2 and TRBJ1-2, with D possibly TRBD1 on 5 matching bases. The CDR3 is made up of 14 amino acids. V was pared by 5 bases and J by 3 bases, with 13 bases between. Per the germline V gene, CDR1 is SGHTA and CDR2 is FQGNSA. CDR3 protein: CASSPGPEDYGYTF. The DNA for the CDR3 is TGTGCCAGCAGCCCAGGGCCTGAGGACTATGGCTACACCTTC.

The V call is TRBV2, the J call TRBJ2-5; perhaps TRBD2 as D (6 bases). The V gene's germline CDR1 is SNHLY and CDR2 FYNNEI. The ends were cut back, 6 bases at V and 3 bases at J, with 17 bases in the middle. The CDR3 length is 15 residues. CDR3 protein: CASSSTGVRKETQYF. The CDR3, as DNA: TGTGCCAGCAGCTCTACGGGGGTACGGAAAGAGACCCAGTACTTC.

The gene calls are TRBV27 and TRBJ2-7; no clear D gene. The ends were cut back, 2 bases at V and 5 bases at J, with 7 bases in the middle. There are 12 residues in the CDR3. Germline V gene data show CDR1 as MNHEY and CDR2 as SMNVEV (reference sequence). The CDR3 nucleotides are TGTGCCAGCAGTTTAATTGATGACGAGCAGTACTTC. Translated, it gives CASSLIDDEQYF.

The V gene is TRBV6-5, the J gene TRBJ1-4; D is possibly TRBD1 (6 bases). The CDR3 has 14 amino acids. Trimming took off 5 bases at V and 8 bases at J, with 15 bases between the two ends. Germline CDR1 and CDR2: MNHEY and SVGAGI. This CDR3 reads CASSQQNREEKLFF. In DNA, the CDR3 is TGTGCCAGCAGTCAGCAAAACAGGGAGGAAAAACTGTTTTTT.

In this sample, this clone is large. The chain links TRBV6-1 to TRBJ2-7; D gene ambiguous. V dropped 6 bases and J dropped 6 bases, with 15 bases sitting between them. Germline CDR1 is MNHNS and CDR2 is SASEGT. The CDR3 is 13 residues long. The CDR3 DNA reads as TGTGCCAGCAGACTCTCAGGCCCAGGCGAGCAGTACTTC. Amino acids: CASRLSGPGEQYF.

The CDR3 DNA reads TGTGCCAGCAGTGAGTGGGACAACTATGGCTACACCTTC. The encoded protein is CASSEWDNYGYTF. J is TRBJ1-2 and V is TRBV2, with D perhaps TRBD1 (5 bases). Germline loops: CDR1 SNHLY, CDR2 FYNNEI. V lost 3 bases and J 2 bases, leaving 7 bases between the germline ends. CDR3 length: 13 amino acids.

The V call is TRBV7-4, the J call TRBJ1-4; possibly TRBD1 for D (5 bases). From germline, CDR1 is SGHVT and CDR2 SQSDAQ. The CDR3 runs to 15 residues. Trimming shortened V by 5 bases and J by 7 bases, and 17 bases separated the two germline ends. This chain's CDR3 is CASSVGTLVVEKLFF. The DNA of the CDR3 is TGTGCCAGCAGCGTTGGGACTCTGGTCGTTGAAAAACTGTTTTTT.

V usage is TRBV6-1 and J usage is TRBJ2-3, with 9 nucleotides matching TRBD1. The V gene's germline CDR1 is MNHNS and CDR2 SASEGT. The CDR3 extends over 13 amino acids. Trimming cost V 4 bases and J 7 bases; bases outside gene matches: 3. The CDR3 sequence: CASSGTGVNTQYF. CDR3 DNA: TGTGCCAGCAGTGGGACAGGGGTAAATACGCAGTATTTT.

The rearrangement uses TRBV28 and TRBJ1-1, with D perhaps TRBD1 (5 bases). V was trimmed by 4 bases and J by 1 base, leaving 13 bases between them. Germline-derived CDR1 and CDR2 are MDHEN and SYDVKM. The CDR3 covers 15 residues. CDR3 in amino acids: CASSSGTAWNTEAFF. The CDR3 bases are TGTGCCAGCAGTTCCGGGACGGCTTGGAACACTGAAGCTTTCTTT.

This clone was recorded only once. The V gene is TRBV4-2, the J gene TRBJ2-7, with 7 bases that match TRBD1. Losses at the gene ends were 1 base for V and 2 bases for J; bases not matched to a gene: 8. Looked up from germline, CDR1 is LGHNA and CDR2 is YNFKEQ. The CDR3 runs 16 residues. The CDR3 sequence is CASSQGDGQAPYEQYF. The CDR3 DNA follows: TGTGCCAGCAGCCAAGGGGATGGACAGGCCCCCTACGAGCAGTACTTC.

This sequence joins TRBV2 and TRBJ1-2; D ambiguous. The CDR3 has 13 residues. Germline-derived CDR1 and CDR2 are SNHLY and FYNNEI. The V end was cut by 4 bases, the J end by 5 bases, with 11 bases between. The CDR3 bases are TGTGCCAGCAGTGGGCGGAGTACGTATGGCTACACCTTC. This codes for CASSGRSTYGYTF. Drawing the rest from reference TRBV2 and TRBJ1-2, the complete variable domain is EPEVTQTPSHQVTQMGQEVILRCVPISNHLYFYWYRQILGQKVEFLVSFYNNEISEKSEIFDDQFSVERPDGSNFTLKIRSTKLEDSAMYFCASSGRSTYGYTFGSGTRLTVV.

The chain combines TRBV4-1 with TRBJ2-5; 9 bases align to TRBD1. With V trimmed by 3 bases and J by 4 bases, 6 bases remained unmatched. There are 15 residues in the CDR3. Germline V gives CDR1 MGHRA, CDR2 YSYEKL. The CDR3 DNA sequence: TGCGCCAGCAGCCAGGGACAGGGTCTCATAGAGACCCAGTACTTC. It translates to CASSQGQGLIETQYF.